The sequence of this T cell receptor (beta chain) was determined in a study of blood T cells in healthy people across ages. Primed by a sample-barcoded 5' primer and a J-beta primer mix, a second PCR proceeded for 7 to 11 cycles. TCRdb processed the 5' RACE reads anew with MiXCR; each CDR3 protein has one entry. This repertoire shows around 1,100,000 distinct CDR3 sequences, about two fifths found once; its top ten account for 10% to 15%. This CDR3 is built from 14 residues. CDR1 and CDR2 (germline): MGHRA, YSYEKL. J gave up 4 bases and V 3 bases, and 3 bases lay outside the gene matches. The rearrangement links TRBV4-1 to TRBJ2-4; 7 nucleotides agree with TRBD1. The specimen sequenced was blood. The receptor was isolated from a man between 18 and 29 years old in good health. The CDR3 loop reads CASSHPGQKNIQYF. The CDR3 DNA sequence: TGCGCCAGCAGCCACCCGGGACAGAAAAACATTCAGTACTTC.